These 5 T cell receptor beta chains were sequenced from one sample in a study of T cells expressing NK-cell markers. TCRdb reprocessed the 5' RACE reads and keeps a single row for each CDR3 protein, giving no DNA. This table lists 200,000 to 300,000 distinct CDR3 sequences. The specimen sequenced was blood T cells: a sorted CD56 or NKG2C T cell subset, CD4+ or CD8+ T cells, or bulk PBMC T cells (not recorded which). The receptors were sampled from a woman aged 18-70 years in good health.

The chain couples TRBV7-8 to TRBJ1-1. Germline loops: CDR1 SGHVS, CDR2 FQNEAQ. The CDR3 sequence is 13 residues long. This chain's CDR3 is CASSLAGSATAFF.

The chain links TRBV20-1 to TRBJ1-1; absent DNA, TCRdb's TRBD1 call cannot be checked. This CDR3 comprises 14 residues. Germline assignment: CDR1 DFQATT and CDR2 SNEGSKA (reference sequence). The CDR3 protein is CSALWDRGKSEAFF.

This chain joins TRBV28 and TRBJ2-1; lacking DNA, the TRBD1 call made by TCRdb goes unchecked. The CDR3 runs 16 residues. Germline CDR1 and CDR2: MDHEN and SYDVKM. The CDR3 protein is CASSLAGQGAWNEQFF. Full variable domain (rest looked up from reference TRBV28 and TRBJ2-1): DVKVTQSSRYLVKRTGEKVFLECVQDMDHENMFWYRQDPGLGLRLIYFSYDVKMKEKGDIPEGYSVSREKKERFSLILESASTNQTSMYLCASSLAGQGAWNEQFFGPGTRLTVL.

CDR3: CASSRRIEGNSDYGYTF. The chain couples TRBV5-6 to TRBJ1-2; TCRdb proposes TRBD1, but this gene call is untestable without DNA. The V gene's germline CDR1 is SGHDT and CDR2 YYEEEE. The CDR3 has 17 residues.

The V and J genes are TRBV28 and TRBJ2-7; TCRdb returns TRBD2, unconfirmable since there is no DNA. CDR3 length equals 17 residues. In germline, CDR1 is MDHEN, CDR2 SYDVKM. The CDR3 loop reads CASSSTSRRGGLGEQYF.